These T cell receptor beta chains were read from a single sample in a study of cytomegalovirus exposure and HLA in healthy donors. The data were produced by immunoSEQ multiplex PCR, yet TCRdb's version contains in-frame clones alone and is incomplete. The sample holds roughly 120,000 clones, approximately 74% seen once. Material: PBMCs. The receptors shown here come from a woman between 40 and 55 years old in good health and CMV-seropositive. The conserved cysteine and the conserved F or W are not part of the CDR3 here. The D gene is left open where the match is weak.

j_call v_call d_call cdr3_aa
TRBJ1-6 TRBV5-1 TRBD1 ASSLDGQGIGSPLH
TRBJ1-1 TRBV2 TRBD1 ASVRDRVLLAEAF
TRBJ1-5 TRBV19 NA ASSIGQPNQPQH
TRBJ2-2 TRBV18 NA ASSPSQNTGELF
TRBJ2-2 TRBV11-2 NA ASSPLSRPPSTGTGELF
TRBJ2-5 TRBV7-9 TRBD2 ASSPRTSATTQY
TRBJ2-3 TRBV9 NA ASSSPGGPTDTQY
TRBJ2-7 TRBV14 NA ASSQDAGIYEQY
TRBJ2-3 TRBV7-7 TRBD2 ASSPETLAGGRSTDTQY
TRBJ2-1 TRBV7-9 TRBD2 ASSFDGREQF
TRBJ1-1 TRBV29-1 NA SVGAALNTEAF
TRBJ1-5 TRBV18 NA ASSPPLGAGNQPQH
TRBJ2-5 TRBV9 TRBD1 ASSLGTGGMSGETQY
TRBJ1-4 TRBV19 NA ASSITALNEKLF
TRBJ1-6 TRBV15 NA ATSREGGSPLH
TRBJ1-6 TRBV6-5 NA ASSARGSPLH
TRBJ1-1 TRBV5-1 NA ASSLVQGNTEAF
TRBJ1-5 TRBV6-1 TRBD1 ASSGEDRGPAGQPQH
TRBJ1-5 TRBV7-6 NA ASSPSLGYSSQPQH
TRBJ1-1 TRBV7-9 NA ASSLGHDEAF
TRBJ2-3 TRBV5-6 NA ASSLWLTGEVTQY
TRBJ2-6 TRBV7-3 NA ASSSSAGLTGANVLT
TRBJ2-2 TRBV6-6 TRBD1 ASSAGGMRTGELF